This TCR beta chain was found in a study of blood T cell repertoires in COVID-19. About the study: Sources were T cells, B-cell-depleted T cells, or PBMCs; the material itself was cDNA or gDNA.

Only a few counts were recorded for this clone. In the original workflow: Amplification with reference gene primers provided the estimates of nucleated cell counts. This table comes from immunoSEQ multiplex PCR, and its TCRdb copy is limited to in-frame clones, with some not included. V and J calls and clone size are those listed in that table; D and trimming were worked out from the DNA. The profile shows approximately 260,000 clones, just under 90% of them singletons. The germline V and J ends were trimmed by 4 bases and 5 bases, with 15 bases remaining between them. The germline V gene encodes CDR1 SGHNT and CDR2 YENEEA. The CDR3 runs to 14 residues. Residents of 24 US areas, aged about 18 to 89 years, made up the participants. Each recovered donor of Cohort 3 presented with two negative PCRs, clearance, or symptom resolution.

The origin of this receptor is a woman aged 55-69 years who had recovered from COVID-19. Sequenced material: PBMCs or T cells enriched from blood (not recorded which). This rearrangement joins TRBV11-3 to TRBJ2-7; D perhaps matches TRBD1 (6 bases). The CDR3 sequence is CASSSWTDTHEQYF. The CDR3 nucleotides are TGTGCCAGCAGCTCCTGGACAGACACGCACGAGCAGTACTTC.